The subject of this entry is one TCR beta chain. The CDR3 extends over 16 amino acids. V lost 2 bases and J lost 0, with 13 bases in between. Germline V CDR1 and CDR2: MNHEY, SVGAGI. This entry comes from a study of blood T cell repertoires in COVID-19. Study background: T cells, B-cell-depleted T cells, or PBMCs provided the cDNA or gDNA that served as material.

The table came from immunoSEQ multiplex PCR; TCRdb's copy has only in-frame clones and leaves some out. The sample shows some 670,000 clones, approximately 90% of them seen only once. This TCR was recovered from a woman between 18 and 29 years old with acute or convalescent COVID-19. Sequencing was done on a sample of peripheral blood. This chain uses TRBV6-5 with TRBJ1-1; tentative D call: TRBD1 (5 bases). CDR3 bases: TGTGCCAGCAGTTACAGGGCGGGACGGATGAACACTGAAGCTTTCTTT. It specifies CASSYRAGRMNTEAFF.